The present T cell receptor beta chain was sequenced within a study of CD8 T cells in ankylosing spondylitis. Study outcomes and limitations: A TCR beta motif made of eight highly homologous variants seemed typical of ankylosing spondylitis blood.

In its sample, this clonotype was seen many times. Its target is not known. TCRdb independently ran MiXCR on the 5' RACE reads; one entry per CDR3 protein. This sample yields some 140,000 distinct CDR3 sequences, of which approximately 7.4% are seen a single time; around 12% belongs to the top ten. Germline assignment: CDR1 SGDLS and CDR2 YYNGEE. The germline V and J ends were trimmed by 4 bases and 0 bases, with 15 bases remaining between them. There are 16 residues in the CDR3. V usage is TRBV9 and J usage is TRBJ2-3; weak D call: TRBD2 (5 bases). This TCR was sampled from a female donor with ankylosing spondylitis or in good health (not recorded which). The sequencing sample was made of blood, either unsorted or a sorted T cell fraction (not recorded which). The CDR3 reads CASSLYSETSTDTQYF. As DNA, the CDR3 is TGTGCCAGCAGCTTATATAGCGAGACCAGCACAGATACGCAGTATTTT.